The next 8 T cell receptor beta chains were all read from a single sample in a study of blood T cell repertoires in COVID-19. Libraries were prepared by immunoSEQ multiplex PCR; TCRdb keeps only in-frame clonotypes and omits some of them. The table has about 110,000 clones, 70% to 85% seen once. The specimen was peripheral blood. These receptors all come from a woman in her 40s with acute or convalescent COVID-19.

The chain employs TRBV30 and TRBJ1-5; D not certain. CDR3 length: 13 amino acids. V was trimmed by 2 bases and J by 1 base, leaving 6 bases between them. Germline V gene sequence: CDR1 GTSNPN, CDR2 SVGIG (reference sequence). DNA of the CDR3: TGTGCCTGGAGTCCCCGGAGCAATCAGCCCCAGCATTTT. Amino acid sequence: CAWSPRSNQPQHF.

The rearrangement links TRBV29-1 to TRBJ2-1, with TRBD2 as a possible D gene (5 bases). Germline CDR1 reads SQVTM; CDR2 reads ANQGSEA. The CDR3 sequence is 16 residues long. V lost 0 bases, J lost 1 base, and 13 bases lay in between. DNA of the CDR3: TGCAGCGTTGAAGATGGGCTAGCAAAATCCTACAATGAGCAGTTCTTC. As protein: CSVEDGLAKSYNEQFF.

This chain connects TRBV10-2 to TRBJ2-5, with unresolved D. The CDR3 is made up of 13 amino acids. Germline V gives CDR1 WSHSY, CDR2 SAAADI. The germline V and J ends were trimmed by 6 bases and 3 bases, with 11 bases remaining between them. The CDR3 DNA follows: TGCGCCAGCAGCGAGCAAGAGAAAGAGACCCAGTACTTC. Amino acid sequence: CASSEQEKETQYF.

This chain connects TRBV6-6 to TRBJ2-4; D might be TRBD1 (6 bases). Germline loops: CDR1 MNHNY, CDR2 SVGAGI (reference sequence). V dropped 4 bases and J dropped 1 base, with 11 bases sitting between them. There are 15 residues in the CDR3. The CDR3 here is CASSLIQGAKNIQYF. The CDR3 DNA reads as TGTGCCAGCAGTTTGATTCAGGGGGCCAAAAACATTCAGTACTTC.

In this sample, this clone turned up a few times. The J gene is TRBJ2-7, the V gene TRBV15; 7 bases align to TRBD1. The CDR3 is 15 amino acids. The V and J ends lost 1 base and 2 bases, in that order; junction bases with no gene match: 5. Germline CDR1 and CDR2: LNHNV and YYDKDF (reference sequence). CDR3 sequence: CATSRARDRPYEQYF. CDR3 in DNA: TGTGCCACCAGCAGAGCTAGGGACAGACCCTACGAGCAGTACTTC.

V usage is TRBV29-1 and J usage is TRBJ2-3, with 8 bases fitting TRBD1. The CDR3 runs 13 residues. V dropped 3 bases and J dropped 1; count of bases not matched to a gene: 0. CDR1 is SQVTM and CDR2 is ANQGSEA in the germline V gene. The CDR3 DNA reads TGCAGCGTTGAGACAGGGGGCACAGATACGCAGTATTTT. This sequence encodes CSVETGGTDTQYF.

V is TRBV3-1 (or the pseudogene TRBV3-2) and J is TRBJ1-2, with D possibly matching TRBD1 (6 bases). Per the germline V gene, CDR1 is LGHDT and CDR2 is YNNKEL (reference sequence). This CDR3 spans 13 amino acids. V lost 4 bases and J lost 3, with 9 bases in between. The CDR3 region is CASSRGQYYGYTF. The CDR3 DNA sequence: TGTGCCAGCAGCCGCGGACAGTACTATGGCTACACCTTC.

The V and J genes are TRBV18 and TRBJ2-1, with 14 nucleotides matching TRBD2. Germline values: CDR1 KGHSH, CDR2 LQKENI. The CDR3 spans 19 residues. Trimming took 5 bases from V and 3 from J; bases not matched to a gene: 12. CDR3 amino acids: CASSSQGLAGANNYNEQFF. CDR3 DNA: TGTGCCAGCTCATCTCAGGGACTAGCGGGGGCGAACAACTACAATGAGCAGTTCTTC.